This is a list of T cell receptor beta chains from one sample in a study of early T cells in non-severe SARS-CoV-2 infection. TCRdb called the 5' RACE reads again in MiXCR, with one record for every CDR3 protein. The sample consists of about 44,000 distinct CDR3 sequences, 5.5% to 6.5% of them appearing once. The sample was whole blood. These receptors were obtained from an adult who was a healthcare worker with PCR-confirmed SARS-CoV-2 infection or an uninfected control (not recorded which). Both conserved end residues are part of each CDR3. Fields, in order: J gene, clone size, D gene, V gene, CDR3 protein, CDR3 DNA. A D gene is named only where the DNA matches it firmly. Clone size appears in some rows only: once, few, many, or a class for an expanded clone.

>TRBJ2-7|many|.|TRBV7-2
CASSRTIYEQYF
TGTGCCAGCAGCCGGACAATATACGAGCAGTACTTC
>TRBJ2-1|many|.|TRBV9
CASTPRDFVYNEQFF
TGTGCCAGCACCCCCCGGGACTTCGTCTACAATGAGCAGTTCTTC
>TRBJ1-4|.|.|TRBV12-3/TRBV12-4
CASSFAGGDGKLFF
TGTGCCAGCAGTTTCGCCGGAGGGGATGGGAAACTGTTTTTT
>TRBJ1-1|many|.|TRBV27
CASSFHGATENTEAFF
TGTGCCAGCAGTTTTCACGGGGCGACAGAGAACACTGAAGCTTTCTTT
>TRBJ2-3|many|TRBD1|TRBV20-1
CSAGTAATDTQYF
TGCAGTGCCGGGACAGCAGCCACAGATACGCAGTATTTT
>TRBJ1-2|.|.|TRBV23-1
CASRRQTLGYGYTF
TGCGCCAGCAGAAGGCAGACCCTTGGATATGGCTACACCTTC
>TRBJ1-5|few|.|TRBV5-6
CASSFGILNQPQHF
TGTGCCAGCAGCTTCGGGATCCTCAATCAGCCCCAGCATTTT
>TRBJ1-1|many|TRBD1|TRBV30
CAWRGTGFEAFF
TGTGCCTGGAGGGGGACAGGGTTTGAAGCTTTCTTT
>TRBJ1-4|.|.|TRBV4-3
CASSQDGKGTAEKLFF
TGCGCCAGCAGCCAAGACGGTAAGGGCACGGCGGAAAAACTGTTTTTT
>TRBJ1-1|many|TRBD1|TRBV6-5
CASSRGTGRNTEAFF
TGTGCCAGCAGTCGAGGGACAGGGAGGAACACTGAAGCTTTCTTT
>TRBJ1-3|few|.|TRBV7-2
CASSQGFSGNTIYF
TGTGCCAGCAGCCAGGGATTCTCTGGAAACACCATATATTTT
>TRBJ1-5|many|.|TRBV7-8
CASSLGQNQPQHF
TGTGCCAGCAGCTTAGGACAGAATCAGCCCCAGCATTTT
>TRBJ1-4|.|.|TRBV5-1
CASSNPGAGNEKLFF
TGCGCCAGCAGCAACCCGGGGGCAGGAAATGAAAAACTGTTTTTT
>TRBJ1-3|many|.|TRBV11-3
CASSRTVGNTIYF
TGTGCCAGCAGCAGGACGGTTGGAAACACCATATATTTT
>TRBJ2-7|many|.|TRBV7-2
CASSRRDGSYEQYF
TGTGCCAGCAGCCGGAGGGACGGCTCCTACGAGCAGTACTTC
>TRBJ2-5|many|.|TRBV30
CAWNGFGAGKQETQYF
TGTGCCTGGAATGGGTTCGGGGCGGGGAAACAAGAGACCCAGTACTTC
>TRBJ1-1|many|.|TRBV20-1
CSARRGTTEAFF
TGCAGTGCTAGGAGGGGGACCACTGAAGCTTTCTTT
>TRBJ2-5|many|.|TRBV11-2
CASSLQGETQYF
TGTGCCAGCAGCTTACAGGGAGAGACCCAGTACTTC
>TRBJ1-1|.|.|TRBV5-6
CASSPRGSTEAFF
TGTGCCAGCAGCCCCCGGGGGAGCACTGAAGCTTTCTTT
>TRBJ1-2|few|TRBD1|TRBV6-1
CASGDRAHYGYTF
TGTGCCAGCGGGGACAGGGCACACTATGGCTACACCTTC
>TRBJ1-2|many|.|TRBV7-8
CASSGQNWINYGYTF
TGTGCCAGCTCGGGACAAAACTGGATCAACTATGGCTACACCTTC
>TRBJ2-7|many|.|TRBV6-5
CASAHRGTYEQYF
TGTGCCAGCGCCCACCGGGGCACCTACGAGCAGTACTTC
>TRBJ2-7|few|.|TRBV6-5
CASRWGRDLEEYF
TGTGCCAGCCGCTGGGGGCGGGACCTTGAGGAGTACTTC
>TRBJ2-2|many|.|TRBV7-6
CASSLEPNTGELFF
TGTGCCAGCAGCTTAGAACCGAACACCGGGGAGCTGTTTTTT